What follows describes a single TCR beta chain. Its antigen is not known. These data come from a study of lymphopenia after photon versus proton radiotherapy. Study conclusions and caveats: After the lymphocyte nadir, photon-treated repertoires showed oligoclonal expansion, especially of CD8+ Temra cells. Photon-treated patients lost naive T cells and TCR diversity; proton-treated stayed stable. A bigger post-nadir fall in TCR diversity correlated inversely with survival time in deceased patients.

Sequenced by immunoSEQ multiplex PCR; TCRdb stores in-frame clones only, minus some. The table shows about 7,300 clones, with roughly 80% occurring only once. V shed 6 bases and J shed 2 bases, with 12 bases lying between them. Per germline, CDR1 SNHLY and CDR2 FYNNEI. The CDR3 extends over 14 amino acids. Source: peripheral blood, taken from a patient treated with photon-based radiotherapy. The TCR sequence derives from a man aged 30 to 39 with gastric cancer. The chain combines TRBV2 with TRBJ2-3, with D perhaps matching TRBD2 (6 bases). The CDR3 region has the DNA TGTGCCAGCAGCGGGGACTTATACACAGATACGCAGTATTTT. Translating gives CASSGDLYTDTQYF.